One sample yielded the 20 T cell receptor beta chains listed below, sequenced in a study of T cells in Graves' hyperthyroidism and ophthalmopathy. RNA transcripts yielded amplified TCR beta CDR3 regions. The HTBI set primed first-round TCR CDR3 RT-PCR. TCRdb analysed the multiplex PCR reads with MiXCR anew, one entry per CDR3 protein. The data contain 300,000 to 450,000 distinct CDR3 sequences, 11% to 15% of them singletons. Sequencing was carried out using blood. All receptors derive from a woman in her sixties or seventies with Graves' hyperthyroidism.

Worth noting for this clonotype: One end of the junction varies from germline; a read error may be responsible. The rearrangement uses TRBV5-5 and TRBJ2-2, with D maybe TRBD1 (5 bases). Germline V CDR1 and CDR2: SGHKS, YYEKEE (reference sequence). CDR3 length: 14 residues. The chain's CDR3 is CASSLDINTGELFF. The CDR3 nucleotides are TGCGCCAGCAGCTTGGACATTAACACCGGGGAGCTGTTTTTT.

This clonotype appeared a few times. This chain links TRBV7-2 with TRBJ2-5; D is ambiguous. CDR3 length: 12 residues. V was cut by 4 bases and J by 4 bases, with 7 bases left in between. Germline V lookup: CDR1 SGHTA, CDR2 FQGNSA. The CDR3 here is CASSSWRETQYF. DNA of the CDR3: TGTGCCAGCAGCTCATGGAGAGAGACCCAGTACTTC.

This clonotype occurred many times. The chain is built from TRBV29-1 and TRBJ2-3; TRBD2 matches 11 bases. V dropped 3 bases and J dropped 6; count of bases not matched to a gene: 8. The CDR3 runs to 15 residues. Germline assignment: CDR1 SQVTM and CDR2 ANQGSEA. The DNA for the CDR3 is TGCAGCGTTGAGGTAGCGGGAGGGCCACCCGATACGCAGTATTTT. As protein: CSVEVAGGPPDTQYF.

This clonotype was counted at least ten times. The chain employs TRBV27 and TRBJ1-2; 8 nucleotides line up with TRBD1. With 4 bases clipped from V and 2 bases from J, the junction kept 9 bases outside the gene matches. In germline, CDR1 is MNHEY, CDR2 SMNVEV (reference sequence). The CDR3 has 16 amino acids. The CDR3 region has the DNA TGTGCCAGCAGTTCACTAGGACAGGGAAGGAACTATGGCTACACCTTC. Encoded protein: CASSSLGQGRNYGYTF.

This clonotype has ten or more counts. The chain is built from TRBV11-3 and TRBJ2-1; D unclear. Germline-derived CDR1 and CDR2 are SGHNT and YENEEA. V was cut by 1 base and J by 0 bases, with 7 bases left in between. CDR3 length: 15 residues. CDR3 protein: CASSLGLSSYNEQFF. CDR3 bases: TGTGCCAGCAGCTTAGGTCTGAGCTCCTACAATGAGCAGTTCTTC.

This clonotype was observed many times. The V and J genes are TRBV19 and TRBJ2-1; the match to TRBD2 covers 8 bases. The trim removed 3 bases at V and 7 bases at J, leaving 8 bases unmatched. Germline V gives CDR1 LNHDA, CDR2 SQIVND (reference sequence). This CDR3 is built from 15 residues. This CDR3 is CASSILHSGKNEQFF. CDR3 coding DNA: TGTGCCAGTAGTATCCTCCATAGCGGGAAAAATGAGCAGTTCTTC.

This clonotype was seen more than once but under ten times. The chain couples TRBV10-3 to TRBJ2-7; a weak D match, TRBD1 (5 bases). Per the germline V gene, CDR1 is ENHRY and CDR2 is SYGVKD. V was cut by 3 bases and J by 2 bases, with 8 bases left in between. There are 13 residues in the CDR3. Written as DNA, the CDR3 is TGTGCCATCAGTGACGGACATACCTACGAGCAGTACTTC. This gives the protein CAISDGHTYEQYF.

This clonotype was seen ten or more times. The chain is built from TRBV18 and TRBJ2-5; D might be TRBD2 (6 bases). CDR1 and CDR2 (germline): KGHSH, LQKENI. Between the trimmed V and J ends, which lost 3 bases and 2 bases, there was a span of 10 bases. CDR3 length: 14 residues. The CDR3 sequence is CASSPNGGQETQYF. The CDR3 DNA is TGTGCCAGCTCACCGAACGGGGGACAAGAGACCCAGTACTTC.

This clonotype occurred many times. Written as DNA, the CDR3 is TGTGCCAGCAGACCGACCCGGACGGGCACAGATACGCAGTATTTT. Amino acid sequence: CASRPTRTGTDTQYF. V is TRBV6-1 and J is TRBJ2-3; no firm D call. V was trimmed by 6 bases and J by 1 base, leaving 14 bases between them. Germline CDR1 and CDR2: MNHNS and SASEGT. The CDR3 is 15 amino acids.

This clonotype occurred many times. This chain links TRBV7-2 with TRBJ1-1, with 9 bases identical to TRBD1. From germline, CDR1 is SGHTA and CDR2 FQGNSA. The CDR3 has 15 residues. The junction had 10 bases not matched to a gene; V was cut back by 7 bases and J by 4 bases. Here the CDR3 DNA reads TGTGCCAGCACCACGCCTTGGGACAGGGTCACTGAAGCTTTCTTT. It codes for CASTTPWDRVTEAFF.

The chain joins TRBV6-1 to TRBJ1-2; D is unclear. Trimming pared 5 bases from V and 0 bases from J, leaving 10 bases between. The length of the CDR3 is 14 residues. Germline V gene sequence: CDR1 MNHNS, CDR2 SASEGT. The CDR3 protein is CASSRSRSNYGYTF. The DNA for the CDR3 is TGTGCCAGCAGTCGCAGCCGGTCTAACTATGGCTACACCTTC.

In this sample, this clonotype turned up a few times. This chain uses TRBV4-1 with TRBJ2-7, with 11 bases fitting TRBD2. This CDR3 region has 16 residues. CDR1 and CDR2 (germline): MGHRA, YSYEKL. The ends lost 4 bases at V and 2 bases at J; junction bases unmatched: 7. CDR3 DNA: TGCGCCAGCAGCCGCCAACTAGCGGGAGACCCCTACGAGCAGTACTTC. Encoded protein: CASSRQLAGDPYEQYF.

In its sample, this clonotype was seen many times. The chain has TRBV28 and TRBJ2-1; TRBD2 agrees at 15 bases. Germline trimming cut 3 bases from V and 3 bases from J; bases unmatched to any gene: 18. Germline lookup yields CDR1 MDHEN and CDR2 SYDVKM. CDR3 length: 22 residues. CDR3 coding DNA: TGTGCCAGCAGTTTTTCCCGGGGGTTGGGACTAGCGGGAGGTACCTTCTACAATGAGCAGTTCTTC. It specifies CASSFSRGLGLAGGTFYNEQFF.

This clonotype was observed a few times. V is TRBV4-1 and J is TRBJ2-7; 13 bases line up with TRBD2. The CDR3 loop spans 17 amino acids. The V segment lost 2 bases and the J segment 6 bases; nucleotides outside the gene matches: 10. Germline V lookup: CDR1 MGHRA, CDR2 YSYEKL. CDR3 nucleotides: TGCGCCAGCAGCCAACCTACTAGCGGGAGGGCCCGCGCCGAGCAGTACTTC. This encodes CASSQPTSGRARAEQYF.

This clonotype was observed many times. This chain joins TRBV15 and TRBJ2-7, with TRBD2 matching 10 bases. V dropped 0 bases and J dropped 0; count of bases not matched to a gene: 2. Germline CDR1 is LNHNV and CDR2 is YYDKDF (reference sequence). The CDR3 is made up of 16 amino acids. CDR3 bases: TGTGCCACCAGCAGAGATCTAGCGGGAGACTCCTACGAGCAGTACTTC. As protein: CATSRDLAGDSYEQYF.

In this sample, this clonotype turned up many times. The chain has TRBV5-1 and TRBJ2-1; 8 bases are a match to TRBD1. The CDR3 extends over 18 amino acids. The germline gives CDR1 SGHRS, CDR2 YFSETQ. J gave up 5 bases and V 3 bases, and 16 bases lay outside the gene matches. The CDR3 DNA reads as TGCGCCAGCAGCTACCGGGACAGGACACAATGGGTACACAATGAGCAGTTCTTC. Amino acid sequence: CASSYRDRTQWVHNEQFF. The variable domain in full, with the rest retrieved from reference TRBV5-1 and TRBJ2-1, is KAGVTQTPRYLIKTRGQQVTLSCSPISGHRSVSWYQQTPGQGLQFLFEYFSETQRNKGNFPGRFSGRQFSNSRSEMNVSTLELGDSALYLCASSYRDRTQWVHNEQFFGPGTRLTVL.

The chain joins TRBV5-1 to TRBJ2-2; D uncertain. This CDR3 region has 15 residues. The ends were cut back, 0 bases at V and 6 bases at J, with 12 bases in the middle. Germline V lookup: CDR1 SGHRS, CDR2 YFSETQ. The CDR3 region has the DNA TGCGCCAGCAGCTTGGCCGGGCCAGCCCCCGGGGAGCTGTTTTTT. As protein: CASSLAGPAPGELFF.

The table lists this clonotype with many counts. This chain uses TRBV30 with TRBJ1-6, with 7 bases matching TRBD1. J lost 9 bases, V lost 4 bases, and 15 bases had no gene match. Germline-derived CDR1 and CDR2 are GTSNPN and SVGIG (reference sequence). The CDR3 runs to 16 residues. The CDR3 bases are TGTGCCTGGACACCCTACGTCGGGACAGCGATTTCACCCCTCCACTTT. Protein sequence: CAWTPYVGTAISPLHF.

This clonotype was picked up many times. This sequence joins TRBV2 and TRBJ2-7; D ambiguous. The germline gives CDR1 SNHLY, CDR2 FYNNEI. The length of the CDR3 is 12 residues. V was clipped by 4 bases and J by 5 bases, with 9 bases between them. In nucleotides, the CDR3 is TGTGCCAGCAGTGTGGTCATCGACGAGCAGTACTTC. Translating gives CASSVVIDEQYF. The whole variable domain, filled in from reference TRBV2 and TRBJ2-7, reads EPEVTQTPSHQVTQMGQEVILRCVPISNHLYFYWYRQILGQKVEFLVSFYNNEISEKSEIFDDQFSVERPDGSNFTLKIRSTKLEDSAMYFCASSVVIDEQYFGPGTRLTVT.

This clonotype was detected many times. The chain uses TRBV5-1 and TRBJ1-2; a weak D match, TRBD1 (5 bases). The CDR3 covers 14 residues. V lost 3 bases and J 0 bases, leaving 9 bases between the germline ends. Germline-derived CDR1 and CDR2 are SGHRS and YFSETQ. The DNA of the CDR3 is TGCGCCAGCAGCTCCGGGACGGCTAACTATGGCTACACCTTC. It encodes CASSSGTANYGYTF.